These T cell receptor beta chains were read from a single sample in a study of shared clonotypes between healthy human individuals. The method was immunoSEQ multiplex PCR; TCRdb's version includes in-frame clones alone and lacks a portion of them. The sample lists some 740,000 clones, almost 95% occurring once. Sequenced sample: naive CD8+ T cells sorted from blood. The receptors come from a man aged 25 to 40 in good health. Both conserved end residues are part of each CDR3. The D gene is left open where the match is weak. Expanded clones are given a class, and other clones once, few, many or no size at all.

J: TRBJ2-1; D: NA; size: NA; V: TRBV27; CDR3: CASSLSRGSYNEQFF; DNA: TGTGCCAGCAGTTTATCCCGGGGATCCTACAATGAGCAGTTCTTC
J: TRBJ2-7; D: TRBD1; size: NA; V: TRBV5-4; CDR3: CASTLTGASEQYF; DNA: TGTGCCAGCACCTTGACAGGGGCCTCCGAGCAGTACTTC
J: TRBJ2-7; D: TRBD2; size: once; V: TRBV27; CDR3: CASSLDTSGSYEQYF; DNA: TGTGCCAGCAGTTTAGATACTAGCGGGAGCTACGAGCAGTACTTC
J: TRBJ2-5; D: NA; size: NA; V: TRBV10-3; CDR3: CAISDLLADETQYF; DNA: TGTGCCATCAGTGACCTATTAGCGGATGAGACCCAGTACTTC
J: TRBJ2-7; D: NA; size: NA; V: TRBV14; CDR3: CASQAVNSYEQYF; DNA: TGTGCCAGTCAAGCGGTGAACTCCTACGAGCAGTACTTC
J: TRBJ2-6; D: NA; size: NA; V: TRBV9; CDR3: CASSVGGIGANVLTF; DNA: TGTGCCAGCAGCGTTGGTGGGATCGGGGCCAACGTCCTGACTTTC
J: TRBJ1-2; D: NA; size: NA; V: TRBV30; CDR3: CAWSALPTGVNYGYTF; DNA: TGTGCCTGGAGTGCCCTTCCGACAGGAGTAAACTATGGCTACACCTTC
J: TRBJ2-2; D: TRBD2; size: NA; V: TRBV7-9; CDR3: CASSPTPGLAPINTGELFF; DNA: TGTGCCAGCAGCCCGACCCCGGGACTAGCTCCCATAAACACCGGGGAGCTGTTTTTT
J: TRBJ2-5; D: NA; size: NA; V: TRBV5-5; CDR3: CASSFRQEPQETQYF; DNA: TGTGCCAGCAGCTTTCGACAGGAGCCCCAAGAGACCCAGTACTTC
J: TRBJ1-2; D: NA; size: NA; V: TRBV7-9; CDR3: CASSLAWDGGYTF; DNA: TGTGCCAGCAGCTTAGCGTGGGATGGAGGCTACACCTTC
J: TRBJ2-1; D: TRBD2; size: NA; V: TRBV5-6; CDR3: CASSYLAGGSTAPNNEQFF; DNA: TGTGCCAGCAGCTACCTAGCGGGAGGGTCCACGGCCCCTAACAATGAGCAGTTCTTC
J: TRBJ2-7; D: NA; size: NA; V: TRBV6-5; CDR3: CASGWWGEQYF; DNA: TGTGCCAGCGGGTGGTGGGGGGAGCAGTACTTC
J: TRBJ2-4; D: NA; size: NA; V: TRBV4-3; CDR3: CASSQRNRGTKNIQYF; DNA: TGCGCCAGCAGCCAAAGGAATCGGGGGACCAAAAACATTCAGTACTTC
J: TRBJ2-7; D: TRBD1; size: NA; V: TRBV7-9; CDR3: CASSLVVSIPGQGFYEQYF; DNA: TGTGCCAGCAGCTTAGTGGTGTCTATCCCGGGACAGGGTTTCTACGAGCAGTACTTC
J: TRBJ2-7; D: TRBD1; size: NA; V: TRBV6-1; CDR3: CASSGNRDRGSSEQYF; DNA: TGTGCCAGCAGTGGCAACCGGGACAGGGGTTCCTCCGAGCAGTACTTC
J: TRBJ2-7; D: NA; size: NA; V: TRBV5-1; CDR3: CASSPEEGGLLNEQYF; DNA: TGCGCCAGCAGCCCCGAGGAAGGGGGTTTATTGAACGAGCAGTACTTC
J: TRBJ1-5; D: NA; size: NA; V: TRBV10-2; CDR3: CASSDQDRSHNQPQHF; DNA: TGCGCCAGCAGTGACCAAGACAGGAGCCACAATCAGCCCCAGCATTTT
J: TRBJ2-7; D: NA; size: NA; V: TRBV28; CDR3: CASKGTTYEQYF; DNA: TGTGCCTCTAAGGGGACAACCTACGAGCAGTACTTC
J: TRBJ2-1; D: TRBD2; size: NA; V: TRBV30; CDR3: CAWKPPRLAGYHNEQFF; DNA: TGTGCCTGGAAGCCCCCTAGACTAGCGGGATACCACAATGAGCAGTTCTTC
J: TRBJ2-1; D: NA; size: once; V: TRBV9; CDR3: CASSVAWGLEDNEQFF; DNA: TGTGCCAGCAGCGTAGCTTGGGGTCTAGAAGACAATGAGCAGTTCTTC
J: TRBJ1-5; D: TRBD1; size: NA; V: TRBV27; CDR3: CASSTGQGRNQPQHF; DNA: TGTGCCAGCAGTACAGGACAGGGCCGCAATCAGCCCCAGCATTTT
J: TRBJ1-4; D: TRBD1; size: NA; V: TRBV5-1; CDR3: CASSLGQGLGTNEKLFF; DNA: TGCGCCAGCAGCCTCGGACAGGGATTAGGAACTAATGAAAAACTGTTTTTT
J: TRBJ2-5; D: NA; size: NA; V: TRBV29-1; CDR3: CSVVTGWRETQYF; DNA: TGCAGCGTGGTGACAGGTTGGCGAGAGACCCAGTACTTC
J: TRBJ1-1; D: TRBD1; size: once; V: TRBV9; CDR3: CASSVAGGRTEAFF; DNA: TGTGCCAGCAGCGTGGCAGGGGGCCGGACTGAAGCTTTCTTT
J: TRBJ1-2; D: TRBD1; size: NA; V: TRBV27; CDR3: CASSLWTGGAGYTF; DNA: TGTGCCAGCAGTTTATGGACAGGGGGCGCTGGCTACACCTTC
J: TRBJ2-5; D: NA; size: NA; V: TRBV12-2; CDR3: CASRQKTGSGTQYF; DNA: TGTGCAAGTCGCCAGAAGACAGGGTCGGGGACCCAGTACTTC
J: TRBJ2-1; D: NA; size: NA; V: TRBV19; CDR3: CASSIGGAQSSYNEQFF; DNA: TGTGCCAGTAGTATAGGAGGCGCTCAGAGCTCCTACAATGAGCAGTTCTTC
J: TRBJ2-1; D: NA; size: once; V: TRBV6-5; CDR3: CASSYTTSSYNEQFF; DNA: TGTGCCAGCAGTTATACGACGAGCTCCTACAATGAGCAGTTCTTC
J: TRBJ2-3; D: TRBD1; size: NA; V: TRBV5-1; CDR3: CASRLGQGASTDTQYF; DNA: TGCGCCAGCAGGCTCGGACAGGGCGCTAGCACAGATACGCAGTATTTT
J: TRBJ1-1; D: NA; size: NA; V: TRBV28; CDR3: CASSLGTEAFF; DNA: TGTGCCAGCAGTTTGGGAACTGAAGCTTTCTTT
J: TRBJ1-5; D: TRBD1; size: NA; V: TRBV7-9; CDR3: CASSPTGRNQPQHF; DNA: TGTGCCAGCAGCCCGACAGGGAGAAATCAGCCCCAGCATTTT
J: TRBJ2-7; D: NA; size: NA; V: TRBV25-1; CDR3: CASIGPHYEQYF; DNA: TGTGCCAGTATCGGACCGCACTACGAGCAGTACTTC
J: TRBJ2-1; D: TRBD1; size: NA; V: TRBV2; CDR3: CASNLDRDEQFF; DNA: TGTGCCAGCAATCTAGACAGGGATGAGCAGTTCTTC
J: TRBJ2-7; D: NA; size: NA; V: TRBV27; CDR3: CASSPHSSESSYEQYF; DNA: TGTGCCAGCAGCCCCCACTCTAGCGAGAGCTCCTACGAGCAGTACTTC
J: TRBJ2-2; D: NA; size: NA; V: TRBV29-1; CDR3: CSVGDGNTGELFF; DNA: TGCAGCGTTGGGGACGGGAACACCGGGGAGCTGTTTTTT
J: TRBJ1-5; D: NA; size: NA; V: TRBV4-1; CDR3: CASSQGTGNQPQHF; DNA: TGCGCCAGCAGCCAGGGTACGGGCAATCAGCCCCAGCATTTT
J: TRBJ2-3; D: NA; size: NA; V: TRBV6-1; CDR3: CASSEDPVDSTDTQYF; DNA: TGTGCCAGCAGTGAAGATCCAGTAGACAGCACAGATACGCAGTATTTT
J: TRBJ2-1; D: NA; size: NA; V: TRBV29-1; CDR3: CSVEGHPGRHYNEQFF; DNA: TGCAGCGTCGAAGGGCACCCAGGGCGACATTACAATGAGCAGTTCTTC
J: TRBJ1-4; D: NA; size: NA; V: TRBV21-1; CDR3: CASSKEFPGEKLFF; DNA: TGTGCCAGCAGTAAAGAGTTTCCCGGGGAAAAACTGTTTTTT
J: TRBJ2-5; D: TRBD1; size: NA; V: TRBV28; CDR3: CASSSIDRESQETQYF; DNA: TGTGCCAGCAGTTCGATCGACAGGGAATCCCAAGAGACCCAGTACTTC
J: TRBJ2-1; D: TRBD2; size: NA; V: TRBV28; CDR3: CASRVIWGREVGNEQFF; DNA: TGTGCCAGCAGAGTTATTTGGGGGCGGGAGGTAGGCAATGAGCAGTTCTTC
J: TRBJ2-3; D: TRBD2; size: NA; V: TRBV29-1; CDR3: CSVEAASGSRTDTQYF; DNA: TGCAGCGTTGAGGCGGCAAGCGGGAGCCGCACAGATACGCAGTATTTT
J: TRBJ1-1; D: NA; size: NA; V: TRBV7-3; CDR3: CASSLGGGTEAFF; DNA: TGTGCCAGCAGCCTGGGAGGGGGCACTGAAGCTTTCTTT
J: TRBJ2-2; D: TRBD2; size: once; V: TRBV27; CDR3: CASSSYGGTGELFF; DNA: TGTGCCAGCAGCTCCTACGGGGGGACCGGGGAGCTGTTTTTT
J: TRBJ2-1; D: NA; size: NA; V: TRBV10-3; CDR3: CATRPPGYEQFF; DNA: TGTGCCACCCGACCCCCTGGATATGAGCAGTTCTTC
J: TRBJ2-7; D: NA; size: NA; V: TRBV11-2; CDR3: CASSFRDGRSYEQYF; DNA: TGTGCCAGCAGCTTTAGGGACGGGCGCTCCTACGAGCAGTACTTC
J: TRBJ1-5; D: NA; size: NA; V: TRBV28; CDR3: CASTWDLTGNQPQHF; DNA: TGTGCCAGCACTTGGGACCTGACGGGCAATCAGCCCCAGCATTTT
J: TRBJ2-7; D: NA; size: NA; V: TRBV5-4; CDR3: CASSLSGSHEQYF; DNA: TGTGCCAGCAGCTTATCAGGGTCCCACGAGCAGTACTTC
J: TRBJ2-7; D: TRBD2; size: NA; V: TRBV9; CDR3: CASSVVGLAGDEQYF; DNA: TGTGCCAGCAGCGTAGTCGGACTAGCGGGGGACGAGCAGTACTTC
J: TRBJ2-7; D: NA; size: NA; V: TRBV6-6; CDR3: CASSPSFGTYEQYF; DNA: TGTGCCAGCAGTCCCTCATTCGGGACTTACGAGCAGTACTTC
J: TRBJ1-5; D: NA; size: NA; V: TRBV27; CDR3: CASSEYNSNQPQHF; DNA: TGTGCCAGCAGTGAATACAATAGCAATCAGCCCCAGCATTTT
J: TRBJ2-2; D: TRBD2; size: NA; V: TRBV7-9; CDR3: CASSPGGGRTGELFF; DNA: TGTGCCAGCAGCCCCGGGGGGGGGCGGACCGGGGAGCTGTTTTTT
J: TRBJ2-3; D: NA; size: NA; V: TRBV5-1; CDR3: CASSLATGSDTQYF; DNA: TGCGCCAGCAGCTTGGCGACTGGTTCAGATACGCAGTATTTT
J: TRBJ2-7; D: TRBD1; size: NA; V: TRBV15; CDR3: CATSDPNRGLRTYEQYF; DNA: TGTGCCACCAGCGACCCGAACAGGGGGCTTCGGACCTACGAGCAGTACTTC
J: TRBJ2-7; D: NA; size: NA; V: TRBV19; CDR3: CASSTSSTSYEQYF; DNA: TGTGCCAGTAGTACCTCCAGCACCTCCTACGAGCAGTACTTC
J: TRBJ2-5; D: TRBD2; size: NA; V: TRBV7-2; CDR3: CASSVGTSGQETQYF; DNA: TGTGCCAGCAGCGTCGGGACTAGCGGACAAGAGACCCAGTACTTC
J: TRBJ2-3; D: TRBD2; size: NA; V: TRBV27; CDR3: CASSSLAASTDTQYF; DNA: TGTGCCAGCAGTTCACTAGCGGCTAGCACAGATACGCAGTATTTT
J: TRBJ2-7; D: NA; size: NA; V: TRBV7-6; CDR3: CASSPAVRGSSYEQYF; DNA: TGTGCCAGCAGCCCCGCCGTCCGGGGTAGCTCCTACGAGCAGTACTTC
J: TRBJ1-2; D: NA; size: NA; V: TRBV2; CDR3: CASSEDLGTAIGIGYGYTF; DNA: TGTGCCAGCAGTGAAGATTTAGGAACAGCTATTGGGATTGGGTATGGCTACACCTTC
J: TRBJ2-1; D: TRBD2; size: NA; V: TRBV15; CDR3: CATSREPGEGIGNEQFF; DNA: TGTGCCACCAGCAGAGAACCGGGGGAGGGGATTGGCAATGAGCAGTTCTTC